These 27 T cell receptor beta chains originate from one sample sequenced in a study of cytomegalovirus exposure and HLA in healthy donors. The PCR employed 60 Vbeta primers together with 13 Jbeta primers. Some clones are missing from TCRdb's copy, which holds only in-frame ones; the method was immunoSEQ multiplex PCR. The repertoire holds 110,000 to 150,000 clones, with less than 90% as singletons. Sequenced material: PBMCs. The receptor source for this set is a boy aged 2 to 10 in good health and CMV-seronegative.

The chain combines TRBV4-3 with TRBJ1-1; no clear D gene. The CDR3 length is 14 residues. V lost 0 bases, J lost 4 bases, and 9 bases lay in between. Per germline, CDR1 LGHNA and CDR2 YSLEER. The CDR3 protein is CASSQEPGGTEAFF. The CDR3 nucleotides read TGCGCCAGCAGCCAAGAACCGGGAGGCACTGAAGCTTTCTTT.

This clone appeared once. The rearrangement links TRBV4-1 to TRBJ2-3; D is possibly TRBD2 (5 bases). From germline, CDR1 is MGHRA and CDR2 YSYEKL. This CDR3 has 16 amino acids. With 5 bases removed from V and 2 bases from J, the gap between germline ends came to 17 bases. The CDR3, as DNA: TGCGCCAGCAGCTCCTTAGGGAGACGAATCACAGATACGCAGTATTTT. Its protein is CASSSLGRRITDTQYF.

This sequence joins TRBV30 and TRBJ1-2, with TRBD1 as a possible D gene (6 bases). Looked up from germline, CDR1 is GTSNPN and CDR2 is SVGIG (reference sequence). There are 15 residues in the CDR3. With 3 bases removed from V and 4 bases from J, the gap between germline ends came to 18 bases. The CDR3 loop reads CAWRQRIRGAYGYTF. CDR3 DNA: TGTGCCTGGAGGCAACGAATTCGGGGGGCCTATGGCTACACCTTC.

This clone has just one count. The V and J genes are TRBV19 and TRBJ1-5; D is possibly TRBD1 (5 bases). V was clipped by 6 bases and J by 5 bases, with 5 bases between them. Germline V gene data show CDR1 as LNHDA and CDR2 as SQIVND (reference sequence). This CDR3 is 11 amino acids long. In DNA form, the CDR3 reads TGTGCCAGTAGAGGGGATCAGCCCCAGCATTTT. It specifies CASRGDQPQHF.

This clone was found once. The gene calls are TRBV19 and TRBJ1-1; 9 positions match TRBD1. CDR1 and CDR2 from the germline V gene are LNHDA and SQIVND (reference sequence). This CDR3 contains 13 residues. J was trimmed by 0 bases and V by 10 bases; bases with no gene match: 3. The CDR3 sequence is CAITGGLNTEAFF. CDR3 nucleotides: TGTGCCATCACAGGGGGCTTGAACACTGAAGCTTTCTTT.

This chain uses TRBV30 with TRBJ1-5, with D tentatively TRBD1 (6 bases). Per the germline V gene, CDR1 is GTSNPN and CDR2 is SVGIG (reference sequence). The V end was cut by 0 bases, the J end by 8 bases, with 17 bases between. The CDR3 contains 15 residues. CDR3 sequence: CAWSVLGRGIKPQHF. The CDR3 nucleotides are TGTGCCTGGAGTGTACTCGGCAGGGGAATAAAGCCCCAGCATTTT.

The chain is built from TRBV6-4 and TRBJ2-3, with D maybe TRBD1 (5 bases). The CDR3 extends over 15 amino acids. Trimming took 1 base from V and 2 from J, leaving 10 bases between them. Germline V gene data show CDR1 as MRHNA and CDR2 as SNTAGT. CDR3 DNA: TGTGCCAGCAGTGACTTAGAAGGGGACACAGATACGCAGTATTTT. Translation gives CASSDLEGDTDTQYF.

This clone has only one observation. The chain recombines TRBV13 with TRBJ2-7; 9 bases fit TRBD1. V shed 2 bases, J shed 3 bases, and the junction held 2 bases outside the gene matches. The CDR3 contains 14 residues. From germline, CDR1 is PRHDT and CDR2 FYEKMQ (reference sequence). The CDR3 sequence: CASSLRQGGYEQYF. The CDR3 nucleotides read TGTGCCAGCAGCTTAAGACAGGGGGGCTACGAGCAGTACTTC. Full variable domain (outside the CDR3, taken from reference TRBV13 and TRBJ2-7): AAGVIQSPRHLIKEKRETATLKCYPIPRHDTVYWYQQGPGQDPQFLISFYEKMQSDKGSIPDRFSAQQFSDYHSELNMSSLELGDSALYFCASSLRQGGYEQYFGPGTRLTVT.

This clone has just one count. V and J are TRBV6-5 and TRBJ2-5, with 8 bases that match TRBD2. The DNA end is more similar to TRBJ2-7, so the J call may be wrong. Per germline, CDR1 MNHEY and CDR2 SVGAGI. The CDR3 runs 15 residues. This CDR3 is CASSPTAGVLAEQYF. CDR3 nucleotides: TGTGCCAGCAGCCCCACAGCGGGAGTTCTTGCCGAGCAGTACTTC.

V is TRBV10-3 and J is TRBJ2-5; 10 bases match TRBD2. The CDR3 consists of 17 residues. Germline CDR1 ENHRY, CDR2 SYGVKD. J was trimmed by 1 base and V by 3 bases; bases with no gene match: 8. Written as DNA, the CDR3 is TGTGCCATCAGTGAATTCGGAGCGGGGGGGATCCAAGAGACCCAGTACTTC. Encoded protein: CAISEFGAGGIQETQYF.

V and J are TRBV21-1 and TRBJ2-1; the tabulated D call, TRBD2, remains unverified against the DNA. TRBV21-1 is a known pseudogene. The length of the CDR3 is 15 residues. CDR3 coding DNA: TGTGCCAGTATACCCAGCGGGGGCCGATACAATGAGCAGTTCTTC. It specifies CASIPSGGRYNEQFF.

Here the CDR3 DNA reads TGTGCCAGCAGTGAAAGATTAGCGGGGTCGCGTTCTGAGCAGTTCTTC. Translated, it gives CASSERLAGSRSEQFF. This sequence joins TRBV6-1 and TRBJ2-1; TRBD2 agrees at 8 bases. The V and J ends lost 2 bases and 9 bases, in that order; junction bases with no gene match: 12. Germline lookup yields CDR1 MNHNS and CDR2 SASEGT. This CDR3 has 16 amino acids.

J is TRBJ1-2 and V is TRBV27; 7 nucleotides agree with TRBD1. The CDR3 has 15 amino acids. CDR1 is MNHEY and CDR2 is SMNVEV in the germline V gene (reference sequence). The V and J ends lost 10 bases and 6 bases, in that order; junction bases with no gene match: 17. For the CDR3, the DNA is TGTGCCATCGGGACCGAGAGGGGGCGCCCCGATGGCTACACCTTC. The encoded protein is CAIGTERGRPDGYTF.

The J gene is TRBJ2-2, the V gene TRBV7-7; 8 bases are a match to TRBD2. CDR3 length equals 14 residues. V lost 8 bases to trimming and J lost 7 bases; unmatched junction nucleotides: 9. Germline CDR1 reads SSHAT; CDR2 reads FNYEAQ (reference sequence). The CDR3 spells CASGNSGNHGELFF. The CDR3 DNA reads as TGTGCCAGCGGAAATAGCGGGAATCACGGGGAGCTGTTTTTT.

The chain recombines TRBV28 with TRBJ1-2; 7 nucleotides align to TRBD1. The V segment lost 6 bases and the J segment 8 bases; nucleotides outside the gene matches: 9. The CDR3 covers 13 residues. Germline V gene lookup returns CDR1 MDHEN and CDR2 SYDVKM. The CDR3, as DNA: TGTGCCAGCAGCTCCCACAGGGGAACCGGCTACACCTTC. This codes for CASSSHRGTGYTF.

J is TRBJ1-1 and V is TRBV2; 9 bases line up with TRBD1. The CDR3 is 14 residues long. Germline V gene data show CDR1 as SNHLY and CDR2 as FYNNEI. Trimming took 8 bases from V and 1 from J; bases not matched to a gene: 5. CDR3 bases: TGTGCCAGCGGACAGGGGATTGGGAACACTGAAGCTTTCTTT. Its translation is CASGQGIGNTEAFF.

V is TRBV27 and J is TRBJ2-1, with 8 bases aligning to TRBD2. V lost 5 bases and J lost 7; bases outside the gene matches: 16. The CDR3 is 17 amino acids. CDR1 is MNHEY, CDR2 SMNVEV, per germline (reference sequence). CDR3 DNA: TGTGCCAGCAGTATCACTTGGGTAGGACTAGCTACAAATGAGCAGTTCTTC. It translates to CASSITWVGLATNEQFF.

This chain links TRBV7-9 with TRBJ2-7; TRBD1 agrees at 9 bases. J lost 8 bases, V lost 1 base, and 12 bases had no gene match. Looked up from germline, CDR1 is SEHNR and CDR2 is FQNEAQ (reference sequence). CDR3 length: 16 residues. The CDR3 here is CASSLVPGTGQPQQYF. The CDR3 DNA reads TGTGCCAGCAGCTTAGTTCCCGGGACAGGGCAACCTCAGCAGTACTTC. The full variable domain, rest sourced from reference TRBV7-9 and TRBJ2-7, is DTGVSQNPRHKITKRGQNVTFRCDPISEHNRLYWYRQTLGQGPEFLTYFQNEAQLEKSRLLSDRFSAERPKGSFSTLEIQRTEQGDSAMYLCASSLVPGTGQPQQYFGPGTRLTVT.

This clone was seen a few times. The chain couples TRBV2 to TRBJ1-1; D unclear. CDR1 SNHLY and CDR2 FYNNEI come from the germline V gene. V was shortened by 9 bases and J by 1 base, with 9 bases between the two germline ends. This CDR3 contains 12 residues. The CDR3: CASGIQNTEAFF. The CDR3 coding sequence is TGTGCCAGTGGTATACAGAACACTGAAGCTTTCTTT.

The chain uses TRBV7-9 and TRBJ2-2; TRBD2 matches at 8 bases. Germline V lookup: CDR1 SEHNR, CDR2 FQNEAQ (reference sequence). The CDR3 sequence is 14 residues long. V dropped 6 bases and J dropped 6; count of bases not matched to a gene: 6. This CDR3 reads CASSPERGPGELFF. The DNA for the CDR3 is TGTGCCAGCAGTCCCGAGCGGGGGCCCGGGGAGCTGTTTTTT.

This chain joins TRBV18 and TRBJ2-5; TRBD1 matches at 7 bases. Germline V gene lookup returns CDR1 KGHSH and CDR2 LQKENI. V dropped 4 bases and J dropped 5; count of bases not matched to a gene: 7. The CDR3 is made up of 14 amino acids. Here the CDR3 reads CASSLDRVGETQYF. The CDR3 DNA sequence: TGTGCCAGCTCACTCGACAGGGTTGGCGAGACCCAGTACTTC.

V and J are TRBV5-5 and TRBJ1-5; 7 bases are shared with TRBD1. In germline, CDR1 is SGHKS, CDR2 YYEKEE (reference sequence). The CDR3 sequence is 14 residues long. The ends lost 4 bases at V and 8 bases at J; junction bases unmatched: 9. CDR3 nucleotides: TGTGCCAGCAGCAGGGGACAGCCGGTCGAGCCCCAGCATTTT. Amino acids: CASSRGQPVEPQHF.

This rearrangement joins TRBV11-2 to TRBJ1-6; possible D gene TRBD1, 6 bases. The germline V gene encodes CDR1 SGHAT and CDR2 FQNNGV. V was pared by 2 bases and J by 7 bases, with 18 bases between. CDR3 length equals 17 residues. This chain's CDR3 is CASSLLDLGTSNSPLHF. CDR3 nucleotides: TGTGCCAGCAGCTTACTAGATTTGGGGACAAGCAATTCACCCCTCCACTTT.

Remarks on this clone: At one boundary the junction diverges from the germline segment, which might be a read error. The chain has TRBV7-9 and TRBJ1-1; TRBD1 matches 8 bases. The CDR3 has 14 residues. CDR1 is SEHNR, CDR2 FQNEAQ, per germline (reference sequence). The CDR3 here is CSSSRGGQATEAFF. The CDR3 DNA reads as TGTTCCAGCAGTCGAGGGGGACAGGCCACTGAAGCTTTCTTT.

Of note for this clone: At one of its ends the junction is not consistent with the germline gene, which may arise from a read error. The genes are TRBV6-1 and TRBJ1-1; TRBD1 matches at 7 bases. The CDR3 runs to 13 residues. CDR1 MNHNS and CDR2 SASEGT come from the germline V gene. CDR3 protein: CASSQDRNAEAFF. CDR3 nucleotides: TGTGCCAGCAGTCAGGACAGGAACGCTGAAGCTTTCTTT.

The rearrangement joins TRBV19 to TRBJ2-2, with D maybe TRBD1 (5 bases). Trimming cost V 4 bases and J 5 bases, with 8 bases left between them. The germline gives CDR1 LNHDA, CDR2 SQIVND (reference sequence). The CDR3 covers 13 residues. The CDR3 spells CASSTRGTGELFF. The CDR3 DNA reads TGTGCCAGTAGTACAAGGGGAACCGGGGAGCTGTTTTTT.

The table lists this clone with a few counts. Distinct nucleotide sequences in the sample also encode this CDR3. The rearrangement links TRBV6-4 to TRBJ2-2; D unclear. Between the trimmed V and J ends, which lost 3 bases and 6 bases, there was a span of 8 bases. This CDR3 comprises 13 residues. Germline CDR1 reads MRHNA; CDR2 reads SNTAGT. CDR3 residues: CASSDGQAGELFF. The CDR3 DNA is TGTGCCAGCAGTGATGGGCAGGCCGGGGAGCTGTTTTTT.